Below are 15 T cell receptor beta chains sequenced from a single sample in a study of blood T cell repertoires in COVID-19. The table came from immunoSEQ multiplex PCR; TCRdb's copy has only in-frame clones and leaves some out. The sample has some 130,000 clones; 75% to 90% are singletons. The sequencing input was peripheral blood. These receptors all stem from a human donor in a cohort sampled during active COVID-19.

The chain is built from TRBV10-3 and TRBJ2-7, with 11 bases lining up with TRBD2. The junction had 5 bases not matched to a gene; V was cut back by 6 bases and J by 1 base. The CDR3 sequence is 15 residues long. Germline V lookup: CDR1 ENHRY, CDR2 SYGVKD. The CDR3, as DNA: TGTGCCATCAGGGAGGGACTAGCGGATTCCTACGAGCAGTACGTC. Its translation: CAIREGLADSYEQYV.

This clone was detected a few times. This chain links TRBV2 with TRBJ2-2, with 9 bases identical to TRBD2. Losses at the gene ends were 8 bases for V and 3 bases for J; bases not matched to a gene: 7. The CDR3 is 15 residues long. Looked up from germline, CDR1 is SNHLY and CDR2 is FYNNEI. As DNA, the CDR3 is TGTGCCAGCTTTCCGCGGGGGGGTGACACCGGGGAGCTGTTTTTT. Its translation: CASFPRGGDTGELFF.

The chain uses TRBV5-6 and TRBJ1-1, with TRBD1 identical over 8 bases. The V gene's germline CDR1 is SGHDT and CDR2 YYEEEE. Germline trimming cut 5 bases from V and 0 bases from J; bases unmatched to any gene: 12. The CDR3 runs to 17 residues. The CDR3 nucleotides are TGTGCCAGCAGTTCGACAGGGGCCACCCATTTGAACACTGAAGCTTTCTTT. Protein product: CASSSTGATHLNTEAFF. Full variable domain (remainder filled in from reference TRBV5-6 and TRBJ1-1): DAGVTQSPTHLIKTRGQQVTLRCSPKSGHDTVSWYQQALGQGPQFIFQYYEEEERQRGNFPDRFSGHQFPNYSSELNVNALLLGDSALYLCASSSTGATHLNTEAFFGQGTRLTVV.

This clone was detected once. This chain connects TRBV5-6 to TRBJ1-4; maybe TRBD1 (6 bases). The germline CDR1 and CDR2 sequences are SGHDT and YYEEEE. The CDR3 has 17 residues. Deletions cut 3 bases from V and 0 bases from J, with 15 bases between. CDR3 nucleotides: TGTGCCAGCAGCTCCCGGGACACCCATTCAACTAATGAAAAACTGTTTTTT. Protein: CASSSRDTHSTNEKLFF.

The genes are TRBV6-5 and TRBJ1-1; D is ambiguous. The CDR3 consists of 13 residues. The germline V and J ends were trimmed by 3 bases and 1 base, with 6 bases remaining between them. The germline gives CDR1 MNHEY, CDR2 SVGAGI. The CDR3 protein is CASSYPGNTEAFF. The CDR3 DNA reads as TGTGCCAGCAGTTATCCGGGGAACACTGAAGCTTTCTTT.

This chain links TRBV5-8 with TRBJ1-2; 7 positions match TRBD1. Germline V gives CDR1 SGHTS, CDR2 YDEGEE. This CDR3 contains 14 residues. The ends lost 9 bases at V and 6 bases at J; junction bases unmatched: 14. CDR3 region: CATFFPGTAHGYTF. CDR3 nucleotide sequence: TGTGCCACCTTCTTCCCCGGGACAGCTCATGGCTACACCTTC.

The chain combines TRBV29-1 with TRBJ1-1, with 8 bases identical to TRBD1. Trimming removed 4 bases from V and 10 bases from J; junction bases left unmatched: 14. The V gene's germline CDR1 is SQVTM and CDR2 ANQGSEA. CDR3 size: 14 residues. The CDR3 coding sequence is TGCAGCGTTGTCGCAGGACAGGGCCTTCCGCGAGCTTTCTTT. Protein product: CSVVAGQGLPRAFF.

The chain links TRBV19 to TRBJ2-1; D gene unclear. This CDR3 region has 15 residues. The germline V gene has CDR1 LNHDA and CDR2 SQIVND (reference sequence). V was cut by 9 bases and J by 0 bases, with 15 bases left in between. Written as DNA, the CDR3 is TGTGCCAGCACCGACTCCCCCGGCTCCTACAATGAGCAGTTCTTC. Amino acid sequence: CASTDSPGSYNEQFF.

The chain uses TRBV10-3 and TRBJ2-7; the D gene is possibly TRBD1 (6 bases). From germline, CDR1 is ENHRY and CDR2 SYGVKD. There are 16 residues in the CDR3. Trimming removed 3 bases at V and 0 bases at J, with 15 bases between. The CDR3 spells CAISETSGTTSYEQYV. The CDR3 DNA reads TGTGCCATCAGTGAAACCTCCGGGACAACCTCCTACGAGCAGTACGTC.

This rearrangement joins TRBV24-1 to TRBJ2-5; 7 nucleotides match TRBD1. V was pared by 9 bases and J by 4 bases, with 4 bases of the junction left unmatched. In germline, CDR1 is KGHDR, CDR2 SFDVKD. The CDR3 spans 12 residues. The CDR3 sequence is CATGTDIETQYF. The CDR3 DNA follows: TGTGCCACCGGGACAGACATAGAGACCCAGTACTTC.

The chain couples TRBV27 to TRBJ1-5; D not certain. The V end lost 3 bases, the J end lost 0 bases, and 9 bases lay between the germline ends. Germline CDR1 reads MNHEY; CDR2 reads SMNVEV (reference sequence). CDR3 size: 15 residues. The CDR3 reads CASSFGTDSNQPQHF. Here the CDR3 DNA reads TGTGCCAGCAGTTTCGGTACTGATAGCAATCAGCCCCAGCATTTT.

Details on this clone: Just one base apart from a much larger clone, this may be a read error. The chain couples TRBV5-4 to TRBJ1-6, with 9 positions matching TRBD1. Losses at the gene ends were 2 bases for V and 7 bases for J; bases not matched to a gene: 1. CDR1 and CDR2 from the germline V gene are SGHNT and YYREEE (reference sequence). The CDR3 has 14 residues. CDR3 nucleotide sequence: TGTGCCAGCAGCTTAGGACAGGGGAATTCACCCCTCCACTTT. It encodes CASSLGQGNSPLHF.

CDR3 sequence: CASSTRTGGGGYTF. The DNA for the CDR3 is TGTGCCAGCAGCACGCGGACAGGGGGCGGTGGCTACACCTTC. The chain has TRBV7-2 and TRBJ1-2; 11 bases are a match to TRBD1. This CDR3 has 14 amino acids. With V trimmed by 5 bases and J by 7 bases, 6 bases remained unmatched. Germline V gene sequence: CDR1 SGHTA, CDR2 FQGNSA.

A single count supports this clone. The V and J genes are TRBV5-4 and TRBJ2-1, with TRBD2 identical over 9 bases. The CDR3 consists of 15 residues. CDR1 and CDR2 (germline): SGHNT, YYREEE (reference sequence). J was trimmed by 15 bases and V by 4 bases; bases with no gene match: 17. This CDR3 is CASSRRPGSGRPRFF. For the CDR3, the DNA is TGTGCCAGCAGCCGCCGGCCCGGGAGCGGGAGGCCTCGGTTCTTC.

The chain has TRBV23-1 and TRBJ2-2; no reliable D call. TRBV23-1 is an open reading frame, and its role is uncertain. This CDR3 spans 13 amino acids. V was pared by 11 bases and J by 3 bases, with 13 bases between. The CDR3 here is CAPQAPDTGELFF. For the CDR3, the DNA is TGCGCCCCCCAGGCCCCGGACACCGGGGAGCTGTTTTTT.